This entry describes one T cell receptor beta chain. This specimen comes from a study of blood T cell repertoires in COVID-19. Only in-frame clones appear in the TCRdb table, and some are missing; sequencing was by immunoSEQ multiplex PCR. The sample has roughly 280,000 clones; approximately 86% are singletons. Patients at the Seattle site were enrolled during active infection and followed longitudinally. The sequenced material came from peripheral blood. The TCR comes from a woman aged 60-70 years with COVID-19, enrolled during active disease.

The CDR3 DNA reads TGCGCCAGCAGTGGGGAGGGGCACAATGAGCAGTTCTTC. Translating it yields CASSGEGHNEQFF. The chain links TRBV10-1 to TRBJ2-1, with 7 bases aligning to TRBD2. J gave up 5 bases and V 4 bases, and 2 bases lay outside the gene matches. From germline, CDR1 is WNHNN and CDR2 SYGVQD (reference sequence). The CDR3 totals 13 residues.